This TCR beta chain was retrieved from a study of cytomegalovirus exposure and HLA in healthy donors. Remarks on this clone: The target antigen is unknown.

General study results and limits: The classifier reportedly diagnosed cytomegalovirus status with high specificity and sensitivity. Some TCR beta chains (over 150 of them) were listed as cytomegalovirus-associated.

Using immunoSEQ multiplex PCR, the repertoire was profiled, and TCRdb retains in-frame clones only, with some absent. The sample includes 180,000 or so clones, 86% of them seen just once. V lost 4 bases to trimming and J lost 1 base; unmatched junction nucleotides: 10. Germline CDR1 is SEHNR and CDR2 is FQNEAQ (reference sequence). This CDR3 is built from 17 residues. The sample taken for sequencing was PBMCs. The receptor comes from a man aged 25-40 years in good health and CMV-seropositive. The V gene is TRBV7-9, the J gene TRBJ2-7; 10 bases align to TRBD2. DNA for the CDR3: TGTGCCAGCAGCTCACCCATAAGGACTAGCGGTTCCTACGAGCAGTACTTC. Its translation is CASSSPIRTSGSYEQYF.